This T cell receptor beta chain was observed in a study of vaccination effects on CD4 cells after COVID-19. General study points: At late timepoints after vaccination, vaccine- and infection-induced clones shrank markedly. Cross-reaction with common cold coronaviruses was seen in only 1 of 255 vaccine-induced clones from healthy vaccinees.

With regard to this clone: No antigen is known for it.

The data were produced by immunoSEQ multiplex PCR, yet TCRdb's version contains in-frame clones alone and is incomplete. Among 75,000 or so clones listed, around four fifths were seen once. Antigen-specific CD4+ T cells were first expanded with viral peptide pools by the ViraFEST assay and only then sequenced. Cultured cells yielded isolated CD4+ T cells after less than 11 days. The vaccine given was either BNT162b2 or mRNA-1273, in two doses. About 2 million PBMC were placed in each well, which was supplemented with approximately 9.2 IU/ml IL-2 and roughly 10 ug/ml peptides. Germline assignment: CDR1 KGHDR and CDR2 SFDVKD. Trimming stripped 4 bases from V and 10 bases from J, with 16 bases between. The CDR3 consists of 14 residues.

V usage is TRBV24-1 and J usage is TRBJ2-1, with D tentatively TRBD2 (5 bases). This sequence was found in a human donor who received a COVID-19 vaccine. The material sequenced was CD4+ T cells from PBMCs cultured with HCoV-OC43 spike peptides, taken after COVID-19 vaccination. Subset specified: HCoV-OC43 spike overlapping peptide pool stimulation. CDR3 sequence (DNA): TGTGCCACCAGTGACACGAGGAGGACGCGAGAGCAGTTCTTC. Amino acids: CATSDTRRTREQFF.